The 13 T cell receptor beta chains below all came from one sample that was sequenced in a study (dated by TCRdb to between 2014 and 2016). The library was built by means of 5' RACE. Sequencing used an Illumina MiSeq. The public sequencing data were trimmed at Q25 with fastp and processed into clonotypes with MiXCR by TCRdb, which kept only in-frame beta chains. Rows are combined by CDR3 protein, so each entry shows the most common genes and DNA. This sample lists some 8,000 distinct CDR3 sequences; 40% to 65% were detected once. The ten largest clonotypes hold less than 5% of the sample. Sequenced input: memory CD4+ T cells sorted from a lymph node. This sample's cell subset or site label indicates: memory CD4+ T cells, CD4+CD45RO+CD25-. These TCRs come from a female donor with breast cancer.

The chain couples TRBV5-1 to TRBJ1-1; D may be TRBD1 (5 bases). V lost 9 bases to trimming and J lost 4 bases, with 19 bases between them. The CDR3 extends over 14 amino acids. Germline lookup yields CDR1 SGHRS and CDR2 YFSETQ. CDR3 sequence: CANTQGRSFTEAFF. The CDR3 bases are TGCGCCAACACCCAGGGACGGTCCTTCACTGAAGCTTTCTTT.

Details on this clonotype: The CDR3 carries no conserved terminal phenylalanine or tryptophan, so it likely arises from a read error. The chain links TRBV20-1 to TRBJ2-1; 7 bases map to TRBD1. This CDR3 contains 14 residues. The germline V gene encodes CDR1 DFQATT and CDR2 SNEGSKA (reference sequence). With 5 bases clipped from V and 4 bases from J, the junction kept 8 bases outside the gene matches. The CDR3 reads CSAPDRATYNEQFY. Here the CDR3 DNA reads TGCAGTGCTCCTGACAGGGCAACTTACAATGAGCAGTTCTAC.

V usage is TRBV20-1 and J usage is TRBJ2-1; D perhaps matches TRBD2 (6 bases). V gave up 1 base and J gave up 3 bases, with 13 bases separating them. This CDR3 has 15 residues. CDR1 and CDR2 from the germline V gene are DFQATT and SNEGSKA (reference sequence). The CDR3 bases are TGCAGTGCTAGAGGAGCGGGTATCTTCTACAATGAGCAGTTCTTC. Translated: CSARGAGIFYNEQFF.

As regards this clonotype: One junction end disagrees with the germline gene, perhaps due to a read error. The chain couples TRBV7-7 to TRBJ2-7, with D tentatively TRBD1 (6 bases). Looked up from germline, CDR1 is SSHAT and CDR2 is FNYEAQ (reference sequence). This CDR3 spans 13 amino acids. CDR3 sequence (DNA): TGTGCTAGCAGCTTAAACAGGGACTACGAGCAGTACTTC. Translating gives CASSLNRDYEQYF. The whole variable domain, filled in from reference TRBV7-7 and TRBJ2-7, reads GAGVSQSPRYKVTKRGQDVTLRCDPISSHATLYWYQQALGQGPEFLTYFNYEAQPDKSGLPSDRFSAERPEGSISTLTIQRTEQRDSAMYRCASSLNRDYEQYFGPGTRLTVT.

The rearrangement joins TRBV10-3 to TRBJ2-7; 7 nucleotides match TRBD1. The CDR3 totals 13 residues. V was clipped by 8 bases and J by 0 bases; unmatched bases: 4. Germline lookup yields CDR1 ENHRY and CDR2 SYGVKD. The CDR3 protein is CAIGRQGSYEQYF. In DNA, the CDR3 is TGTGCCATCGGACGACAGGGCTCCTACGAGCAGTACTTC.

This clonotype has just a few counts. For the CDR3, the DNA is TGTGCCAGCAGCTCCGGGGTCGACAGGGCACAGTACTTC. It encodes CASSSGVDRAQYF. The chain is built from TRBV7-2 and TRBJ2-7; TRBD1 matches at 7 bases. Losses at the gene ends were 4 bases for V and 10 bases for J; bases not matched to a gene: 10. From germline, CDR1 is SGHTA and CDR2 FQGNSA. The CDR3 sequence is 13 residues long.

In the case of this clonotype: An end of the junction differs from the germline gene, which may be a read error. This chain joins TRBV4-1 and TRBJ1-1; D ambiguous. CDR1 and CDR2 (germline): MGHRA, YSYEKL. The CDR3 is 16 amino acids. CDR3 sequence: CASSLGFGGSSTGAFF. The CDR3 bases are TGCGCCAGCAGCCTGGGGTTTGGCGGTAGTAGCACTGGAGCTTTCTTT.

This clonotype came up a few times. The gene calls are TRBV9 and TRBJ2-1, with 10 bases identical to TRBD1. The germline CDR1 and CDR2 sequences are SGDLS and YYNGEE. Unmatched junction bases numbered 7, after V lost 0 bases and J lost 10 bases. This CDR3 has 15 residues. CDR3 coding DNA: TGTGCCAGCAGCGTAGATGGACAGGGGGTGTGGGAGCAGTTCTTC. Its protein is CASSVDGQGVWEQFF.

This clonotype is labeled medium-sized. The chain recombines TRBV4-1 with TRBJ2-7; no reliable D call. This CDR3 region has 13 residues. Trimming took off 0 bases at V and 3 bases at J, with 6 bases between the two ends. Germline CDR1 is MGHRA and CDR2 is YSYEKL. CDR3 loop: CASSQEASYEQYF. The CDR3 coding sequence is TGCGCCAGCAGCCAAGAAGCCAGCTACGAGCAGTACTTC.

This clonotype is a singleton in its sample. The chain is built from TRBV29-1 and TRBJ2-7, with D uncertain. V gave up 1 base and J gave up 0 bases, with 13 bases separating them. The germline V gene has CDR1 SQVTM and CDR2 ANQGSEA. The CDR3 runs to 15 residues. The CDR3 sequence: CSVEVLRQSSYEQYF. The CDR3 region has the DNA TGCAGCGTTGAAGTGTTACGCCAGAGCTCCTACGAGCAGTACTTC.

The CDR3: CASGKTVEQYF. The CDR3 nucleotides read TGTGCCAGCGGGAAGACGGTTGAGCAGTACTTC. The chain uses TRBV12-3 or TRBV12-4 and TRBJ2-7; D ambiguous. The length of the CDR3 is 11 residues. V lost 8 bases and J 7 bases, leaving 12 bases between the germline ends.

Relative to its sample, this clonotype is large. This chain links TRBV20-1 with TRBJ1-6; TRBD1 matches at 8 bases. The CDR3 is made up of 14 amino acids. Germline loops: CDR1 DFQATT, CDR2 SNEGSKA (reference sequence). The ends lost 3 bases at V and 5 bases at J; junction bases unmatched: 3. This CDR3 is CSASDRGHNSPLHF. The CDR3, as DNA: TGCAGTGCTAGTGACAGGGGCCATAATTCACCCCTCCACTTT.

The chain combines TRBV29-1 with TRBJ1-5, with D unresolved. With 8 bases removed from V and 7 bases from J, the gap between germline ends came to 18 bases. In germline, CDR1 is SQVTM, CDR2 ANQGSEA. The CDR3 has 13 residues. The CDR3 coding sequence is TGCAGCTATTCCGTAAACTCGGAACAGCCCCAGCATTTT. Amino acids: CSYSVNSEQPQHF.